This T cell receptor (beta chain) comes out of a study of T cells in Graves' hyperthyroidism and ophthalmopathy (dated by TCRdb to between 2019 and 2020). For the study in its entirety: Peripheral blood samples were taken at the time of initial diagnosis, prior to any treatment. After blood sampling, hyperthyroidism patients were treated with methimazole at a starting dose of 30 mg daily, and ophthalmopathy patients were treated with high-dose intravenous methylprednisolone. For training and testing, the 80 to 100 patients in the discovery cohort were randomly divided in a 7:3 ratio. To identify distinguishing TCR V-J signatures, a discovery cohort of 90 to 100 patients was used, comprising fewer than 45 with Graves' ophthalmopathy and about 59 with stable Graves' hyperthyroidism. The paper describes TCR Vbeta CDR3 sequencing of 135 peripheral blood samples, made up of some 40 ophthalmopathy patients, around 73 hyperthyroidism patients and around 17 progressor patients. Prospective prediction of ophthalmopathy was tested in an independent validation cohort consisting of 18 hyperthyroidism patients and over 15 patients who later progressed to ophthalmopathy. Thyroid tissue and blood T-cell repertoires from six or seven Graves' hyperthyroidism patients were also compared in the study.

On this clonotype itself: What antigen it recognizes has not been identified. Base qualities are not provided; no much larger clone lies one nucleotide away.

The CDR3 has 15 amino acids, counting the end cysteine and phenylalanine. The sequence is cut down to CDR3 DNA, 45 bases in frame from base 1. The germline V gene gives CDR1 as MNHNS and CDR2 as SASEGT. V loses 7 bases of germline sequence and J loses 2 bases, and the interval between the two ends is 15 bases. Graves' hyperthyroidism was defined as stable when no progression to ophthalmopathy occurred over 18 months of follow-up. Hyperthyroidism patients were newly diagnosed, had a disease duration of under 2 months, and were aged 18 to 65 years. Patients with uncontrolled infections, other autoimmune diseases, pregnancy or lactation were excluded. Diagnoses relied on clinical symptoms, serum thyroxine and TRAb, thyroid ultrasound and orbital computed tomography. PBMCs were separated from roughly 10 ml of fresh peripheral blood using Ficoll-Paque density gradient centrifugation. Total RNA was extracted using Trizol reagent, and RNA quality was assessed on an Agilent 2100 Bioanalyzer.

Results and caveats for the whole study, not just this receptor: Blood samples also contained most of the expanded thyroid clonotypes (frequency above 0.001), which suggests that blood repertoires may reflect thyroid immune responses. A 13 V-J signature model separated ophthalmopathy from stable hyperthyroidism, with approximately 87% sensitivity and approximately 81% specificity in cross-validation and 80%/75% in testing. In validation, the model predicted progression to ophthalmopathy with 60% to 71% sensitivity and roughly 75% specificity, a median of 6.5 months before onset. No statistical method was used to fix the sample size in advance, and group allocation was not hidden from the investigators.

Amplification of TCR beta CDR3 regions was carried out from RNA transcripts. The TCR CDR3 was subjected to a first round of RT-PCR using the HTBI primer set and the Qiagen OneStep RT-PCR kit. The libraries were constructed in a second round of multiplex PCR and then size-selected and purified. Paired-end sequencing of the libraries was performed with 100 bp reads on an Illumina HiSeq2000. As for the authors' bioinformatics: SOAPnuke was used to process the raw data, removing reads that contained adapters or uncalled bases, had a mean Phred below 15, or lacked an exact match to the constant primer or identifier. High-quality paired reads were merged with COPE v1.2.5, and unique nucleotide sequences were defined as clonotypes. MiTCR v1.1 was used to align clonotypes to the IMGT TRBV, TRBD and TRBJ reference segments. The analysis included only V-J combinations with a frequency above 0.0001, which together covered roughly 99% of the repertoires. The TCS score was defined as the ratio of F50 (clonal expansion) to E x V (chaos), calculated using BLOSUM62-based TCRdist between CDR3 peptides within each V-J. Welch's t-statistics and random forest reduced roughly 540 V-J features to 10 to 15, which were used in a naive Bayes classifier (R e1071). TCRdb applied fastp at Q25 and MiXCR to the public reads, then kept only in-frame beta chains. Entries are consolidated by CDR3 protein sequence, retaining the most common genes and DNA. These V and J calls derive from TCRdb rather than the authors' analysis. The sample contains roughly 330,000 distinct CDR3 sequences, roughly 17% of them found a single time. The biggest ten clones account for 33% of the sample.

The TCR comes from a man aged 30 to 45 with Graves' hyperthyroidism. Recombination linked TRBV6-1 to TRBJ1-5, with the D gene too uncertain to name. Input material: blood. The DNA reads TGTGCCAGCACCCTGGCTGGGAGAGGCAATCAGCCCCAGCATTTT. It translates as CASTLAGRGNQPQHF.